This T cell receptor beta chain is drawn from a study of T cell changes during pregnancy in multiple sclerosis. The CDR3 contains 17 residues. V shed 0 bases and J 1 base; nucleotides not matched to a gene: 5. The germline V gene has CDR1 SGHRS and CDR2 YFSETQ. The repertoire was sequenced with immunoSEQ multiplex PCR; TCRdb's copy has only in-frame clones and lacks some. The sample includes 65,000 to 80,000 clones, 85% to 95% of them seen just once. The V gene is TRBV5-1, the J gene TRBJ2-2, with 8 positions matching TRBD1. This clonotype was obtained from a female donor with multiple sclerosis, enrolled in a pregnancy study. Sequenced here: CD4+ T cells from peripheral blood mononuclear cells, sampled before pregnancy. Written as DNA, the CDR3 is TGCGCCAGCAGCTTGGCCCCCGGGACAGGGAACACCGGGGAGCTGTTTTTT. Translating gives CASSLAPGTGNTGELFF.